This T cell receptor beta chain was sequenced in a study of blood T cell repertoires in COVID-19. Background on the study: COVID-19 samples from acute and convalescent phases originated in the United States, Italy and Spain. Sample material is recorded as cDNA or gDNA derived from T cells, B-cell-depleted T cells, or PBMCs.

Authors' analysis steps: Reference gene primer amplification gave estimated nucleated cell counts. Clones were sequenced by immunoSEQ multiplex PCR, and TCRdb holds only the in-frame ones, with some missing. V, J and clone size are taken as reported in that table, and D and trimming were inferred from the DNA itself. The table includes around 100,000 clones, around nine tenths detected once. Germline CDR1 is MDHEN and CDR2 is SYDVKM. The V gene lost 7 bases and the J gene lost 3 bases, with 13 bases spanning the gap. The CDR3 sequence is 13 residues long. Sequencing was performed on peripheral blood. The rearrangement joins TRBV28 to TRBJ2-7; no definite D call. This receptor was obtained from a man between 50 and 59 years old with active or convalescent COVID-19. CDR3: CASTVPGSYEQYF. The CDR3 bases are TGTGCCAGCACCGTTCCCGGTAGCTACGAGCAGTACTTC.